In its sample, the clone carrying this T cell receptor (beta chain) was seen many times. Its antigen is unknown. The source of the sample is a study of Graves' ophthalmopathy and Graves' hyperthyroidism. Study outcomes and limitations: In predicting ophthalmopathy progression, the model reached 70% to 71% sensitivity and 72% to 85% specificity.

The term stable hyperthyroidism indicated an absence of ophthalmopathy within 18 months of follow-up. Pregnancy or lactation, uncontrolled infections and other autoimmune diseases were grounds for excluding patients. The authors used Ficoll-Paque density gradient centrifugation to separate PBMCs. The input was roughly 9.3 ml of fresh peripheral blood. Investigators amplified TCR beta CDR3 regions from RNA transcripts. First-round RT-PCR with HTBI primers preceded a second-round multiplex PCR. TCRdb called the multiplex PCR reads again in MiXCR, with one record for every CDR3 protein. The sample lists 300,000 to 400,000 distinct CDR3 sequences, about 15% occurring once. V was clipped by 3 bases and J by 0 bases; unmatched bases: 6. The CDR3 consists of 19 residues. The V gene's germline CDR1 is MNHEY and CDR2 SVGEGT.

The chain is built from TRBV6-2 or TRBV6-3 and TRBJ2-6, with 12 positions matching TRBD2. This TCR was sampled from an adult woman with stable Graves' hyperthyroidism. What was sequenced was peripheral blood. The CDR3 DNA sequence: TGTGCCAGCAGTTATTTGACTAGCGGGAGAGTCTCTGGGGCCAACGTCCTGACTTTC. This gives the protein CASSYLTSGRVSGANVLTF.